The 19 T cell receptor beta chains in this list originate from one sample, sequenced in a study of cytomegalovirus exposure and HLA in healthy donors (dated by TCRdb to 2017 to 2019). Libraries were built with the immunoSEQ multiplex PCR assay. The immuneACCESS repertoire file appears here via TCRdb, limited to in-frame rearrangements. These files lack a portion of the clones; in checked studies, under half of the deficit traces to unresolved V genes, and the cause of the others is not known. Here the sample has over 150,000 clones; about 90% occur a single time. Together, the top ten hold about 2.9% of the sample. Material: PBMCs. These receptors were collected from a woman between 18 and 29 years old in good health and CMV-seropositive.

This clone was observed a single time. The CDR3 DNA reads TGTGCCAGCAGCTTAGAACTAGCGGGGAGTTACGAGCAGTACTTC. Its translation: CASSLELAGSYEQYF. The chain has TRBV7-2 and TRBJ2-7; 10 bases line up with TRBD2. Unmatched junction bases numbered 4, after V lost 1 base and J lost 4 bases. CDR3 length: 15 amino acids. CDR1 and CDR2 (germline): SGHTA, FQGNSA. Complete variable domain (other parts from reference TRBV7-2 and TRBJ2-7): GAGVSQSPSNKVTEKGKDVELRCDPISGHTALYWYRQSLGQGLEFLIYFQGNSAPDKSGLPSDRFSAERTGGSVSTLTIQRTQQEDSAVYLCASSLELAGSYEQYFGPGTRLTVT.

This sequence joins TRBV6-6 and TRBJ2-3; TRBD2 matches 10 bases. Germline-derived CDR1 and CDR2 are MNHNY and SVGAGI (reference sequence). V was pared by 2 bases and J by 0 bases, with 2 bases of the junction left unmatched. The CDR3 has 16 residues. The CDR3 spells CASSYRTSGSTDTQYF. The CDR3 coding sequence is TGTGCCAGCAGTTACCGGACTAGCGGTAGCACAGATACGCAGTATTTT.

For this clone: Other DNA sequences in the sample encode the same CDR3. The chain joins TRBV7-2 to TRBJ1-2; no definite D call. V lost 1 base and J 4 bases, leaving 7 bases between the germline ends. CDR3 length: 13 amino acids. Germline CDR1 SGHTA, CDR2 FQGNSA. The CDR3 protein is CASSLGGGYGYTF. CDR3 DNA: TGTGCCAGCAGCTTAGGAGGAGGCTATGGCTACACCTTC.

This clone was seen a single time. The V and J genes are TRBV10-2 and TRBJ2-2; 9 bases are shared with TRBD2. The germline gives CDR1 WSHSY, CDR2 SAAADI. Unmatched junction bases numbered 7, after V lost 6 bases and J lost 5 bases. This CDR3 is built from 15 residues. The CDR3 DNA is TGCGCCAGCAGCGCCCGGCTAGCGGGGACCGGGGAGCTGTTTTTT. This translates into CASSARLAGTGELFF.

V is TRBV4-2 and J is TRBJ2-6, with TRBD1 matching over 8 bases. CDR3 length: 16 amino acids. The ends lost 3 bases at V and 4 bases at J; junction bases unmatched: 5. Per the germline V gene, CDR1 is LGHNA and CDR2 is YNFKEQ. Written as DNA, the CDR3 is TGTGCCAGCAGCCAGACAGGGGTCTCCGGGGCCAACGTCCTGACTTTC. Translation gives CASSQTGVSGANVLTF.

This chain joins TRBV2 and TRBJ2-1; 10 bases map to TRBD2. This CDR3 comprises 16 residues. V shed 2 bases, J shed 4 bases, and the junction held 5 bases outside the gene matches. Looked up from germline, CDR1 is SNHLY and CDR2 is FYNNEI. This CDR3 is CASSETVSGGYNEQFF. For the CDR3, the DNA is TGTGCCAGCAGTGAAACCGTTAGCGGGGGGTACAATGAGCAGTTCTTC.

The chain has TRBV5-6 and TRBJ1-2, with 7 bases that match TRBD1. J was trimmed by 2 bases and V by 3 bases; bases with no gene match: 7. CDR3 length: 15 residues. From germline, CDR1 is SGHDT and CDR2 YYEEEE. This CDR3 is CASSWGTARNYGYTF. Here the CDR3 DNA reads TGTGCCAGCAGCTGGGGGACAGCCCGAAACTATGGCTACACCTTC.

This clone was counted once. The CDR3 DNA follows: TGTGCCAGCAGTGAAAGCGGCACCGGTGAGACCCAGTACTTC. Protein sequence: CASSESGTGETQYF. The rearrangement joins TRBV25-1 to TRBJ2-5; possible D gene TRBD2, 5 bases. V dropped 2 bases and J dropped 5 bases, with 12 bases sitting between them. The CDR3 has 14 residues. Germline V gives CDR1 MGHDK, CDR2 SYGVNS.

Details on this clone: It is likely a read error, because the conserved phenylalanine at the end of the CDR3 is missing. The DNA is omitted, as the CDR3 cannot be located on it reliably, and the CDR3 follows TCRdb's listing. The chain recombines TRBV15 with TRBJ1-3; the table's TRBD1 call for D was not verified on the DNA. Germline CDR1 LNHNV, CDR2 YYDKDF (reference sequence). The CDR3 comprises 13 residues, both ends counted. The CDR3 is CATSRGPDREHFL.

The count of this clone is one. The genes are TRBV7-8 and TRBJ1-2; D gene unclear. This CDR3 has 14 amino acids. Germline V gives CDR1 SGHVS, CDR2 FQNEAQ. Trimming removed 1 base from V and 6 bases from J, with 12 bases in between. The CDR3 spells CASSLESGADGYTF. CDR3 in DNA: TGTGCCAGCAGCTTAGAATCCGGAGCGGATGGCTACACCTTC.

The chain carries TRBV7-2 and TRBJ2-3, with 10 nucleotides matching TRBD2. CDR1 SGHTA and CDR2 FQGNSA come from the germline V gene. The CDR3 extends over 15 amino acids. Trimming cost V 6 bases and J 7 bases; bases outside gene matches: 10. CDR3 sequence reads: CASRSGGAMRNTQYF. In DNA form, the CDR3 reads TGTGCCAGCAGGAGCGGGGGGGCAATGAGAAATACGCAGTATTTT.

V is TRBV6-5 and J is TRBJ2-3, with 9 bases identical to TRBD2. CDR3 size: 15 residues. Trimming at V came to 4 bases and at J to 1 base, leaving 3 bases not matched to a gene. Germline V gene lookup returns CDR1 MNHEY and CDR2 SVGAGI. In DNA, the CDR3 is TGTGCCAGCAGTTGGCAGCGGGGGGGCACAGATACGCAGTATTTT. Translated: CASSWQRGGTDTQYF.

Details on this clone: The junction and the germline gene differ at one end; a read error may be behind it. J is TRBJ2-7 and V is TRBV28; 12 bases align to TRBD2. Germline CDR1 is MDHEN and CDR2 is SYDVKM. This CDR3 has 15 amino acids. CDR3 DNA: TGTGTCAGCAGTCAACCTAGCGGGAGGGTCGACGAGCAGTACTTC. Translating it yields CVSSQPSGRVDEQYF.

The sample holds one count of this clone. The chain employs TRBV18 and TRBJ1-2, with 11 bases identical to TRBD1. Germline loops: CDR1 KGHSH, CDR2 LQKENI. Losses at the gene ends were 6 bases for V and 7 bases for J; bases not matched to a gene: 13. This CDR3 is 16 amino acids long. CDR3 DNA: TGTGCCAGCTCCCAAAATTCCGGACAGGGGGCTTCTGGCTACACCTTC. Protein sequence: CASSQNSGQGASGYTF.

The CDR3 nucleotides read TGCGCCAGCAGCCAATCAGGGGAGCTAAGCACACAAGAGACCCAGTACTTC. This translates into CASSQSGELSTQETQYF. This chain links TRBV4-1 with TRBJ2-5; TRBD1 might be the D (6 bases). With 2 bases removed from V and 2 bases from J, the gap between germline ends came to 18 bases. The germline V gene encodes CDR1 MGHRA and CDR2 YSYEKL. This CDR3 has 17 amino acids.

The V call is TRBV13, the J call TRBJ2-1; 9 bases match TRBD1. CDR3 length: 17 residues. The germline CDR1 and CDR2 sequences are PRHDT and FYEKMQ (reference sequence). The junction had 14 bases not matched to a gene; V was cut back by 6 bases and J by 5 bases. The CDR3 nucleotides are TGTGCCAGCAGTCGAGAGCCCGGACAGGGGTGGGACAATGAGCAGTTCTTC. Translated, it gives CASSREPGQGWDNEQFF. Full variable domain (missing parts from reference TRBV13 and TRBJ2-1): AAGVIQSPRHLIKEKRETATLKCYPIPRHDTVYWYQQGPGQDPQFLISFYEKMQSDKGSIPDRFSAQQFSDYHSELNMSSLELGDSALYFCASSREPGQGWDNEQFFGPGTRLTVL.

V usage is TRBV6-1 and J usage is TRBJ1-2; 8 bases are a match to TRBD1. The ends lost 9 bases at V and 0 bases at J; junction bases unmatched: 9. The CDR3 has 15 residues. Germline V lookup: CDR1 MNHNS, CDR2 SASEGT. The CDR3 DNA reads TGTGCCAGTAGAACCGGGACAGGAGCTAACTATGGCTACACCTTC. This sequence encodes CASRTGTGANYGYTF.

The CDR3 sequence is CASSFTSGLAMYEQYF. In nucleotides, the CDR3 is TGCGCCAGCAGCTTCACCTCCGGGCTAGCGATGTACGAGCAGTACTTC. V and J are TRBV5-1 and TRBJ2-7; possibly TRBD2 for D (6 bases). Looked up from germline, CDR1 is SGHRS and CDR2 is YFSETQ. This CDR3 region has 16 residues. With 2 bases removed from V and 4 bases from J, the gap between germline ends came to 19 bases.

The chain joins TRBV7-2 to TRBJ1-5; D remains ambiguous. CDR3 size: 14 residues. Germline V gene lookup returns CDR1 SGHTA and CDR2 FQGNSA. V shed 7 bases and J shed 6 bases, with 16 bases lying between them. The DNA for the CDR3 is TGTGCCAGCAACTACCCCCACGGAGCTCAGCCCCAGCATTTT. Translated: CASNYPHGAQPQHF. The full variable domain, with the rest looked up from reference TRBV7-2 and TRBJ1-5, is GAGVSQSPSNKVTEKGKDVELRCDPISGHTALYWYRQSLGQGLEFLIYFQGNSAPDKSGLPSDRFSAERTGGSVSTLTIQRTQQEDSAVYLCASNYPHGAQPQHFGDGTRLSIL.